This T cell receptor (beta chain) was captured in a study of T cells after posttransplantation cyclophosphamide (dated by TCRdb to 2016 to 2017). General notes on the study: T cell repertoire reconstitution was tracked by TRB sequencing after myeloablative bone marrow transplantation in which posttransplantation cyclophosphamide was used as GVHD prophylaxis. Antigen receptor sequencing was done on samples from 35 to 45 PTCy-treated patients and from some 15 related bone marrow donors of those patients. TRB sequencing was also done on up to about 3 additional blood samples from 2 to 5.2 years after transplant in 3 patients, and on pretransplant blood from several patients. TRA and TRB clonality were tightly correlated in roughly ten samples, so subsequent TCR analyses focused on TRB only. Public TRB sequences were searched against a database of over 3,500 sequences associated with responses to pathogens, tumor antigens, self-antigens and alloantigens. Blood from all 35 or so PTCy patients with 1-year posttransplant specimens was subjected to TRB sequencing. The paper's findings and limits, for the study overall: At 1-2 months, donor-recipient similarity was low but rose over the first year, and the later blood repertoires were often dominated by donor CD8+ memory clones. Across approximately 45 patients, TRB clonality was highly associated with recipient CMV seropositivity and CMV reactivation, and diversity in PTCy patients was similar to diversity in CNI/methotrexate controls. The TRB repertoires of T cells infiltrating skin or GI tract showed only limited overlap with the TRB repertoires of T cells in blood.

According to the germline V gene (reference sequence), CDR1 reads SGHNT and CDR2 reads YYREEE. The CDR3, cysteine through phenylalanine, is 14 amino acids long. Left in the record is the CDR3 DNA by itself, 42 bases read in frame from the first base. Genomic DNA was used for TRB sequencing, which was performed with the immunoSEQ assay at survey resolution or with the hsTCRB kit. The source study handled its data this way. Initial read processing used immunoSEQ software, and repertoire analyses used the LymphoSeq R package. Clonality was computed as 1 minus normalized Shannon entropy, and a Gini coefficient was also calculated for each TRB dataset. Phenotypes of unsorted samples were inferred by mapping TRB sequences from sorted subsets of the recipient or donor onto the same recipient's unsorted samples. TCRdb holds this immuneACCESS table with in-frame rearrangements only. Some clones are missing; in checked studies, unresolved V genes explain under half, and the rest has no known cause. From that table come the V and J calls and clone size; the DNA was used to work out D and trimming. For this sample the table gives some 66,000 clones, of which 93% were detected only once. Around 3.1% of the sample comes from the top ten.

Peripheral blood samples were provided by related bone marrow donors on the day of marrow donation. Mononuclear cells from peripheral blood and bone marrow were separated by Ficoll-Hypaque density centrifugation and then cryopreserved. This clone was seen just once. What antigen it recognizes has not been identified. The sample holds no much larger clone one base away, and base qualities are not on file. Specimen: PBMCs. Here the chain combines TRBV5-4 and TRBJ2-5, with 10 junctional bases fitting TRBD1. With the DNA end fitting TRBJ2-7 better, the J assignment may be wrong. The TCR originated in a woman in her thirties in good health and a related stem cell transplant donor. The DNA reads TGTGCCAGCAGCCGAGGGACAGGGGTGGGCGAGCAGTACTTC. The resulting protein is CASSRGTGVGEQYF.